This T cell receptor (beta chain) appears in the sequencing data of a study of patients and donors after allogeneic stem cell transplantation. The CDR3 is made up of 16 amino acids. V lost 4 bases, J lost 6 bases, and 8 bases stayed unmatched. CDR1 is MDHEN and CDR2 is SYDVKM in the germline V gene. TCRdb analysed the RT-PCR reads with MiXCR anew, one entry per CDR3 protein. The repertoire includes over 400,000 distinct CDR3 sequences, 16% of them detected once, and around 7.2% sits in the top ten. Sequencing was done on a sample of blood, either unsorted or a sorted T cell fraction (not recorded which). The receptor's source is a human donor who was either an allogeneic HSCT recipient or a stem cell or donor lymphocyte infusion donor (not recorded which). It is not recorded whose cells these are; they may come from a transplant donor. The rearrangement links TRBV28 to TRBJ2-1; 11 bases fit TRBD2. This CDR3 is CASSYPTSGSRNEQFF. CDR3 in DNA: TGTGCCAGCAGTTACCCTACTAGCGGGAGTCGCAATGAGCAGTTCTTC.